Following are 14 T cell receptor beta chains from one sample sequenced in a study of blood T cell repertoires in COVID-19. Sequenced by immunoSEQ multiplex PCR; TCRdb stores in-frame clones only, minus some. The sample has 80,000 to 95,000 clones; 85% are singletons. The sample taken for sequencing was peripheral blood. The receptors originated from an elderly man with acute or convalescent COVID-19.

This rearrangement joins TRBV11-3 to TRBJ2-7; 9 bases line up with TRBD1. V was clipped by 4 bases and J by 4 bases; unmatched bases: 8. The length of the CDR3 is 15 residues. Germline CDR1 SGHNT, CDR2 YENEEA. CDR3 sequence reads: CASSSRTGEGYEQYF. CDR3 DNA sequence: TGTGCCAGCAGCTCCCGGACAGGGGAAGGTTACGAGCAGTACTTC.

The chain couples TRBV2 to TRBJ2-3; D remains ambiguous. Per germline, CDR1 SNHLY and CDR2 FYNNEI. The CDR3 totals 13 residues. The V end lost 10 bases, the J end lost 5 bases, and 16 bases lay between the germline ends. For the CDR3, the DNA is TGTGCCATCCTCCCGGAATCGGGAGATACGCAGTATTTT. Translation: CAILPESGDTQYF.

V usage is TRBV15 and J usage is TRBJ1-2; 8 bases are a match to TRBD1. The germline gives CDR1 LNHNV, CDR2 YYDKDF (reference sequence). The trim removed 5 bases at V and 8 bases at J, leaving 7 bases unmatched. The CDR3 extends over 13 amino acids. CDR3 nucleotides: TGTGCCACCAGCTCCCGGACAGGGCAGGGCTACACCTTC. Its protein product is CATSSRTGQGYTF.

This chain uses TRBV2 with TRBJ1-5; D might be TRBD1 (5 bases). Germline loops: CDR1 SNHLY, CDR2 FYNNEI. There are 17 residues in the CDR3. Trimming shortened V by 2 bases and J by 4 bases, and 18 bases separated the two germline ends. CDR3 amino acids: CASSEKYGGVRNQPQHF. The CDR3 coding sequence is TGTGCCAGCAGTGAAAAGTATGGAGGGGTAAGGAATCAGCCCCAGCATTTT. Drawing the rest from reference TRBV2 and TRBJ1-5, the complete variable domain is EPEVTQTPSHQVTQMGQEVILRCVPISNHLYFYWYRQILGQKVEFLVSFYNNEISEKSEIFDDQFSVERPDGSNFTLKIRSTKLEDSAMYFCASSEKYGGVRNQPQHFGDGTRLSIL.

The chain uses TRBV19 and TRBJ1-2; 11 nucleotides line up with TRBD1. Per the germline V gene, CDR1 is LNHDA and CDR2 is SQIVND (reference sequence). Trimming cost V 7 bases and J 7 bases; bases outside gene matches: 8. The CDR3 runs 14 residues. The CDR3 coding sequence is TGTGCCAGTACAGAAGGACAGGGGGCGCTTGGCTACACCTTC. As protein: CASTEGQGALGYTF.

This clone was seen a handful of times. This chain links TRBV28 with TRBJ2-7; 8 bases are shared with TRBD2. Germline CDR1 reads MDHEN; CDR2 reads SYDVKM. V dropped 7 bases and J dropped 4; count of bases not matched to a gene: 9. This CDR3 has 14 amino acids. The CDR3 DNA sequence: TGTGCCAGCACCCCGGGGGGGGCGAAATACGAGCAGTACTTC. Translating it yields CASTPGGAKYEQYF.

The rearrangement joins TRBV7-2 to TRBJ2-3; 9 positions match TRBD2. V shed 8 bases, J shed 8 bases, and the junction held 14 bases outside the gene matches. The germline gives CDR1 SGHTA, CDR2 FQGNSA. This CDR3 has 15 amino acids. The CDR3 sequence: CASEKLAGALSTQYF. The CDR3 coding sequence is TGTGCCAGCGAAAAATTAGCGGGAGCGTTGAGTACGCAGTATTTT.

In nucleotides, the CDR3 is TGTGCCAGCACACCGGGACAGAGCCTTTATGGCTACACCTTC. Translation gives CASTPGQSLYGYTF. V and J are TRBV9 and TRBJ1-2; 7 bases are a match to TRBD1. Germline V gene lookup returns CDR1 SGDLS and CDR2 YYNGEE. This CDR3 contains 14 residues. J lost 5 bases, V lost 6 bases, and 10 bases had no gene match.

The chain has TRBV6-5 and TRBJ2-7, with a tentative D call TRBD2 (7 bases). V gave up 0 bases and J gave up 3 bases, with 15 bases separating them. Per the germline V gene, CDR1 is MNHEY and CDR2 is SVGAGI. The CDR3 extends over 16 amino acids. The CDR3 region has the DNA TGTGCCAGCAGTTACTCGGGGGGGCAATGGGTCTACGAGCAGTACTTC. Translation: CASSYSGGQWVYEQYF.

The V gene is TRBV7-3, the J gene TRBJ1-2; the match to TRBD1 covers 11 bases. The CDR3 has 17 amino acids. J gave up 5 bases and V 5 bases, and 13 bases lay outside the gene matches. Germline V gives CDR1 SGHTA, CDR2 FQGTGA. For the CDR3, the DNA is TGTGCCAGCAGCACAGGACAGGGGGCCAGAAGAGTGTATGGCTACACCTTC. Protein: CASSTGQGARRVYGYTF.

The chain joins TRBV19 to TRBJ2-1; 10 positions agree with TRBD2. Germline values: CDR1 LNHDA, CDR2 SQIVND (reference sequence). CDR3 length: 17 residues. V was clipped by 6 bases and J by 7 bases; unmatched bases: 15. This CDR3 is CASRHRGLAATSNEQFF. CDR3 sequence (DNA): TGTGCCAGTAGGCATCGTGGACTAGCGGCCACTAGTAATGAGCAGTTCTTC.

This chain joins TRBV6-5 and TRBJ2-1; 10 bases align to TRBD2. The CDR3 length is 15 residues. Germline V lookup: CDR1 MNHEY, CDR2 SVGAGI. The trim removed 4 bases at V and 10 bases at J, leaving 10 bases unmatched. The CDR3 DNA reads TGTGCCAGCAGTTCCAATATAGCGGGAGGTGGAGAGCAGTTCTTC. Encoded protein: CASSSNIAGGGEQFF.

This sequence joins TRBV27 and TRBJ2-3; no firm D call. Per the germline V gene, CDR1 is MNHEY and CDR2 is SMNVEV (reference sequence). The CDR3 is made up of 12 amino acids. Trimming took 5 bases from V and 8 from J, leaving 11 bases between them. The CDR3 DNA is TGTGCCAGCAGTACCCTTAGAGGTACGCAGTATTTT. Translation gives CASSTLRGTQYF.

The chain has TRBV10-2 and TRBJ1-2, with D maybe TRBD1 (5 bases). CDR1 and CDR2 from the germline V gene are WSHSY and SAAADI. This CDR3 is built from 12 residues. With 2 bases removed from V and 4 bases from J, the gap between germline ends came to 5 bases. The CDR3 DNA is TGCGCCAGCAGTGAGACAGGCTATGGCTACACCTTC. This codes for CASSETGYGYTF.